These 29 T cell receptor beta chains came from one sample sequenced in a study of radiation and T cells in renal cell carcinoma. Indicated time point: blood 4 weeks post-SBRT, at nephrectomy. Treatment here: 15 Gy SBRT to primary tumor, nephrectomy 4 weeks later. Sequencing was performed with immunoSEQ multiplex PCR; in TCRdb, only in-frame clones are kept and a portion is missing. The data hold about 90,000 clones, with around 83% observed a single time. Sample: blood, taken from a patient whose treatment included radiotherapy and nephrectomy. The receptors here all came from a man aged 60-69 years with renal cell carcinoma.

This clone was recorded only once. The chain is built from TRBV7-9 and TRBJ2-3; 9 positions agree with TRBD2. Germline CDR1 SEHNR, CDR2 FQNEAQ (reference sequence). The CDR3 sequence is 15 residues long. V lost 7 bases to trimming and J lost 0 bases; unmatched junction nucleotides: 5. The CDR3 here is CASTSTSGSTDTQYF. In DNA form, the CDR3 reads TGTGCCAGCACCTCGACTAGCGGCAGCACAGATACGCAGTATTTT.

The rearrangement links TRBV2 to TRBJ1-2, with 8 bases lining up with TRBD1. CDR3 size: 16 residues. CDR1 SNHLY and CDR2 FYNNEI come from the germline V gene. J was trimmed by 0 bases and V by 9 bases; bases with no gene match: 12. The DNA for the CDR3 is TGTGCCAGGAGCGAGACAGGGGAGGTAGCTAACTATGGCTACACCTTC. It encodes CARSETGEVANYGYTF.

This clone was seen once. This chain uses TRBV11-2 with TRBJ2-7, with TRBD2 matching 13 bases. The V and J ends lost 5 bases and 6 bases, in that order; junction bases with no gene match: 10. From germline, CDR1 is SGHAT and CDR2 FQNNGV. The CDR3 is made up of 16 amino acids. The CDR3 coding sequence is TGTGCCAGCAGCCCGCGACCGGGACTAGCGGGAAGCGAGCAGTACTTC. Translating it yields CASSPRPGLAGSEQYF. Combining the CDR3 with reference TRBV11-2 and TRBJ2-7 gives the whole variable domain EAGVAQSPRYKIIEKRQSVAFWCNPISGHATLYWYQQILGQGPKLLIQFQNNGVVDDSQLPKDRFSAERLKGVDSTLKIQPAKLEDSAVYLCASSPRPGLAGSEQYFGPGTRLTVT.

This rearrangement joins TRBV25-1 to TRBJ2-3, with 9 bases matching TRBD1. Germline trimming cut 1 base from V and 3 bases from J; bases unmatched to any gene: 8. The CDR3 extends over 17 amino acids. The V gene's germline CDR1 is MGHDK and CDR2 SYGVNS. The CDR3 reads CASSESAGTGITDTQYF. As DNA, the CDR3 is TGTGCCAGCAGTGAATCGGCCGGGACAGGGATTACAGATACGCAGTATTTT.

The V gene is TRBV11-3, the J gene TRBJ2-1; TRBD2 is a possible D gene (6 bases). V lost 5 bases, J lost 10 bases, and 15 bases lay in between. The CDR3 length is 13 residues. Per the germline V gene, CDR1 is SGHNT and CDR2 is YENEEA. CDR3 coding DNA: TGTGCCAGCAGCACCGGACTATTCGGGGAGCAGTTCTTC. It translates to CASSTGLFGEQFF.

The chain joins TRBV4-3 to TRBJ2-3; the match to TRBD2 covers 11 bases. V shed 1 base, J shed 0 bases, and the junction held 6 bases outside the gene matches. This CDR3 region has 18 residues. Germline lookup yields CDR1 LGHNA and CDR2 YSLEER. This CDR3 is CASSQGGTSGRSTDTQYF. As DNA, the CDR3 is TGCGCCAGCAGCCAAGGAGGGACTAGCGGTCGGAGCACAGATACGCAGTATTTT.

This clone occurred once. The V call is TRBV9, the J call TRBJ2-7, with a weak D call TRBD2 (5 bases). V lost 0 bases and J 0 bases, leaving 7 bases between the germline ends. The CDR3 has 14 amino acids. The V gene's germline CDR1 is SGDLS and CDR2 YYNGEE. CDR3 nucleotides: TGTGCCAGCAGCGTAGCGGGATTCTCCTACGAGCAGTACTTC. This translates into CASSVAGFSYEQYF.

CDR3 nucleotide sequence: TGCGCCAGCAGCGAGGACAGTTACAATGAGCAGTTCTTC. Translation gives CASSEDSYNEQFF. The chain uses TRBV5-1 and TRBJ2-1, with D tentatively TRBD1 (6 bases). Germline lookup yields CDR1 SGHRS and CDR2 YFSETQ. V was clipped by 4 bases and J by 4 bases, with 9 bases between them. This CDR3 has 13 residues. The complete variable domain, with remaining parts taken from reference TRBV5-1 and TRBJ2-1, reads KAGVTQTPRYLIKTRGQQVTLSCSPISGHRSVSWYQQTPGQGLQFLFEYFSETQRNKGNFPGRFSGRQFSNSRSEMNVSTLELGDSALYLCASSEDSYNEQFFGPGTRLTVL.

The chain joins TRBV5-1 to TRBJ1-3, with TRBD1 matching over 9 bases. The CDR3 runs to 16 residues. Trimming took 2 bases from V and 6 from J; bases not matched to a gene: 9. The germline V gene has CDR1 SGHRS and CDR2 YFSETQ. As DNA, the CDR3 is TGCGCCAGCAGCTTAAACCCGGGACAGGGACAAAACACCATATATTTT. Protein: CASSLNPGQGQNTIYF.

The chain joins TRBV29-1 to TRBJ2-5, with 7 positions matching TRBD1. This CDR3 comprises 14 residues. J lost 4 bases, V lost 1 base, and 6 bases had no gene match. Looked up from germline, CDR1 is SQVTM and CDR2 is ANQGSEA. For the CDR3, the DNA is TGCAGCGTTGAAGGCGAGGGGGCGGGAGAGACCCAGTACTTC. Encoded protein: CSVEGEGAGETQYF.

V is TRBV11-2 and J is TRBJ2-3, with 11 bases lining up with TRBD2. The CDR3 consists of 18 residues. The V gene end was trimmed by 1 base and the J gene end by 3 bases; junction bases not matched to a gene: 9. Germline values: CDR1 SGHAT, CDR2 FQNNGV. CDR3 nucleotides: TGTGCCAGCAGCTTAGCGAGGCTAGCGGGAGGACTAACAGATACGCAGTATTTT. It specifies CASSLARLAGGLTDTQYF. The full variable domain, in which reference TRBV11-2 and TRBJ2-3 provide the parts outside the CDR3, is EAGVAQSPRYKIIEKRQSVAFWCNPISGHATLYWYQQILGQGPKLLIQFQNNGVVDDSQLPKDRFSAERLKGVDSTLKIQPAKLEDSAVYLCASSLARLAGGLTDTQYFGPGTRLTVL.

The chain links TRBV18 to TRBJ2-7; 9 bases are a match to TRBD1. This CDR3 is 15 amino acids long. Germline V lookup: CDR1 KGHSH, CDR2 LQKENI. J lost 0 bases, V lost 6 bases, and 6 bases had no gene match. In DNA, the CDR3 is TGTGCCAGCTCTATCGGGACAGGGCCCTCCTACGAGCAGTACTTC. The encoded protein is CASSIGTGPSYEQYF. Full variable domain (rest looked up from reference TRBV18 and TRBJ2-7): NAGVMQNPRHLVRRRGQEARLRCSPMKGHSHVYWYRQLPEEGLKFMVYLQKENIIDESGMPKERFSAEFPKEGPSILRIQQVVRGDSAAYFCASSIGTGPSYEQYFGPGTRLTVT.

The V and J genes are TRBV15 and TRBJ1-1; TRBD1 might be the D (5 bases). The V end was cut by 11 bases, the J end by 1 base, with 11 bases between. The CDR3 totals 12 residues. Germline V gene data show CDR1 as LNHNV and CDR2 as YYDKDF (reference sequence). CDR3 in DNA: TGTGCCTCGGCTGGGGCGAACACTGAAGCTTTCTTT. Amino acids: CASAGANTEAFF.

This rearrangement joins TRBV7-9 to TRBJ2-1; D may match TRBD1 or TRBD2 (5 bases each). This CDR3 spans 15 amino acids. The germline V gene encodes CDR1 SEHNR and CDR2 FQNEAQ (reference sequence). The V end lost 5 bases, the J end lost 4 bases, and 15 bases lay between the germline ends. DNA of the CDR3: TGTGCCAGCAGCCCTCAGGGAGACTTATACAATGAGCAGTTCTTC. It translates to CASSPQGDLYNEQFF.

This sequence joins TRBV28 and TRBJ2-7, with D possibly TRBD2 on 7 matching bases. The V and J ends lost 7 bases and 2 bases respectively, with 15 bases between them. Germline lookup yields CDR1 MDHEN and CDR2 SYDVKM. The CDR3 totals 14 residues. As DNA, the CDR3 is TGTGCCAGCATTGGGGGGGGCGGGCCCTACGAGCAGTACTTC. It codes for CASIGGGGPYEQYF.

This clone occurred a few times. CDR3 in amino acids: CASSGEGMNTEAFF. CDR3 in DNA: TGTGCCAGCAGTGGTGAGGGGATGAACACTGAAGCTTTCTTT. The V gene is TRBV2, the J gene TRBJ1-1, with a tentative D call TRBD1 (5 bases). The CDR3 has 14 residues. V lost 4 bases and J lost 0, with 9 bases in between. Germline values: CDR1 SNHLY, CDR2 FYNNEI.

V is TRBV27 and J is TRBJ2-7; tentatively, D is TRBD1 or TRBD2 (5 bases each). V was cut by 5 bases and J by 2 bases, with 16 bases left in between. The CDR3 has 15 residues. CDR1 is MNHEY and CDR2 is SMNVEV in the germline V gene (reference sequence). The CDR3 bases are TGTGCCAGCAGTGCTACCGGGACGGGTCCCTACGAGCAGTACTTC. It specifies CASSATGTGPYEQYF.

The rearrangement uses TRBV10-3 and TRBJ1-5, with TRBD1 identical over 8 bases. CDR1 is ENHRY and CDR2 is SYGVKD in the germline V gene. With 6 bases clipped from V and 7 bases from J, the junction kept 14 bases outside the gene matches. This CDR3 is 16 amino acids long. The CDR3 loop reads CAISGQGGVIAQPQHF. In DNA form, the CDR3 reads TGTGCCATCAGCGGACAGGGAGGTGTAATTGCCCAGCCCCAGCATTTT.

The chain recombines TRBV27 with TRBJ2-1; D is perhaps TRBD1 or TRBD2 (5 bases each). The V and J ends lost 5 bases and 1 base respectively, with 6 bases between them. In germline, CDR1 is MNHEY, CDR2 SMNVEV (reference sequence). The CDR3 extends over 13 amino acids. CDR3 sequence (DNA): TGTGCCAGCAGTGAGGGGTCCTACAATGAGCAGTTCTTC. Its protein is CASSEGSYNEQFF.

The gene calls are TRBV14 and TRBJ1-2; no clear D. The V gene lost 1 base and the J gene lost 4 bases, with 10 bases spanning the gap. This CDR3 is 14 amino acids long. Germline V gene lookup returns CDR1 SGHDN and CDR2 FVKESK. The CDR3 sequence is CASSQVAASYGYTF. For the CDR3, the DNA is TGTGCCAGCAGCCAAGTGGCAGCATCCTATGGCTACACCTTC.

The J gene is TRBJ2-3, the V gene TRBV27; 12 nucleotides match TRBD2. The CDR3 totals 17 residues. Germline V gene sequence: CDR1 MNHEY, CDR2 SMNVEV (reference sequence). Germline trimming cut 5 bases from V and 4 bases from J; bases unmatched to any gene: 10. The DNA of the CDR3 is TGTGCCAGCAGTCCCCCCCGACTAGCGGGAGTAGCAGATACGCAGTATTTT. Translated, it gives CASSPPRLAGVADTQYF.

This rearrangement joins TRBV7-6 to TRBJ2-2; the D is unclear. This CDR3 spans 13 amino acids. Germline V gives CDR1 SGHVS, CDR2 FNYEAQ. With 3 bases removed from V and 4 bases from J, the gap between germline ends came to 6 bases. This CDR3 is CASSFDLTGELFF. DNA for the CDR3: TGTGCCAGCAGCTTTGACCTCACCGGGGAGCTGTTTTTT.

The chain combines TRBV29-1 with TRBJ2-7; D perhaps matches TRBD1 (6 bases). CDR1 is SQVTM and CDR2 is ANQGSEA in the germline V gene. There are 12 residues in the CDR3. V was clipped by 6 bases and J by 7 bases, with 16 bases between them. In nucleotides, the CDR3 is TGCAGCGTGGGGGCGGCCATAGTAGAGCAGTACTTC. Amino acids: CSVGAAIVEQYF.

V is TRBV5-1 and J is TRBJ1-3, with 8 positions matching TRBD1. V was clipped by 0 bases and J by 4 bases; unmatched bases: 3. The CDR3 is made up of 15 amino acids. Germline CDR1 is SGHRS and CDR2 is YFSETQ. The CDR3 nucleotides read TGCGCCAGCAGCTTGGACCGGGACAGGGGAAACACCATATATTTT. Amino acids: CASSLDRDRGNTIYF.

This chain links TRBV6-1 with TRBJ2-5; D uncertain. The V gene lost 5 bases and the J gene lost 5 bases, with 6 bases spanning the gap. The CDR3 consists of 11 residues. Looked up from germline, CDR1 is MNHNS and CDR2 is SASEGT. As DNA, the CDR3 is TGTGCCAGCAGTTTTATTGAGACCCAGTACTTC. Translating gives CASSFIETQYF.

The V gene is TRBV29-1, the J gene TRBJ2-1; D gene unclear. Germline lookup yields CDR1 SQVTM and CDR2 ANQGSEA. The ends were cut back, 2 bases at V and 0 bases at J, with 11 bases in the middle. The CDR3 consists of 15 residues. The CDR3 DNA is TGCAGCGTTGAAAATCGGATGAGCTCCTACAATGAGCAGTTCTTC. Translating it yields CSVENRMSSYNEQFF.

The genes are TRBV10-3 and TRBJ2-3; no clear D. Germline V gene data show CDR1 as ENHRY and CDR2 as SYGVKD. There are 15 residues in the CDR3. V was trimmed by 7 bases and J by 0 bases, leaving 14 bases between them. The CDR3 nucleotides read TGTGCCATCACTACCGACGGAACTAGCACAGATACGCAGTATTTT. Translation gives CAITTDGTSTDTQYF.

The chain uses TRBV6-1 and TRBJ1-5; D uncertain. V was pared by 3 bases and J by 1 base, with 4 bases between. The length of the CDR3 is 13 residues. Germline V gene lookup returns CDR1 MNHNS and CDR2 SASEGT. CDR3 amino acids: CASSDISNQPQHF. Written as DNA, the CDR3 is TGTGCCAGCAGTGATATAAGCAATCAGCCCCAGCATTTT.

V usage is TRBV10-2 and J usage is TRBJ1-5, with D possibly being TRBD1 (6 bases). Trimming took off 2 bases at V and 0 bases at J, with 14 bases between the two ends. The CDR3 spans 17 residues. Looked up from germline, CDR1 is WSHSY and CDR2 is SAAADI. This chain's CDR3 is CASSERGDTYSNQPQHF. The CDR3, as DNA: TGCGCCAGCAGTGAGAGGGGGGACACCTATAGCAATCAGCCCCAGCATTTT.